Here is one TCR beta chain with its context. Its target is unknown. For TCRbeta, the library was prepared with unique molecular identifiers. TCRdb re-derived calls from the PCR reads in MiXCR, one entry per CDR3 protein. The data contain over 200,000 distinct CDR3 sequences, roughly 18% of them seen just once; the ten biggest clones take up around 45%. The sample comes from a study of T-cell reconstitution after alpha-beta-depleted transplantation in children. Study-level points and caveats: Reports say that about two months after transplant, the alpha-beta T cells came out of several hundred graft clones that had expanded. From newly produced T cells came most of the T-cell counts and diversity one year after transplant. Surviving thymic progenitors and recipient T cells were the source of high TCRbeta diversity at day 60 in some patients.

Sequenced here: PBMCs, mostly from graft donor cells, sampled 360 days after TCRalphabeta/CD19-depleted stem cell transplant. The TCR originated in a male patient between 2 and 10 years old who had a stem cell transplant for acute lymphoblastic leukemia, so the T cells may come from the graft donor.

CDR3 amino acids: CASSSRPGLAENNEQFF. Here the CDR3 DNA reads TGTGCCAGCAGCTCAAGACCGGGACTAGCGGAGAACAATGAGCAGTTCTTC. The chain has TRBV7-2 and TRBJ2-1; 11 nucleotides match TRBD2. The trim removed 4 bases at V and 5 bases at J, leaving 10 bases unmatched. Germline loops: CDR1 SGHTA, CDR2 FQGNSA. There are 17 residues in the CDR3.